This T cell receptor beta chain was sequenced in a study of tumor-infiltrating lymphocytes in oesophageal squamous cell carcinoma. V lost 5 bases to trimming and J lost 2 bases; unmatched junction nucleotides: 4. Per germline, CDR1 SGHTA and CDR2 FQGNSA. This CDR3 region has 14 residues. In TCRdb, the PCR reads were re-called with MiXCR into one record per CDR3 protein. Seen here are just under 20,000 distinct CDR3 sequences, 40% to 45% observed once, and the top ten hold roughly 13%. Material: normal esophageal tissue next to the tumor. V is TRBV7-2 and J is TRBJ2-5; 8 nucleotides line up with TRBD1. This clonotype originated in a male donor with esophageal squamous cell carcinoma. CDR3 amino acids: CASSPGQGQETQYF. The CDR3 region has the DNA TGTGCCAGCAGCCCTGGACAGGGACAAGAGACCCAGTACTTC.